Listed below are T cell receptor beta chains from one sample, sequenced in a study of vaccination effects on CD4 cells after COVID-19. Their antigens are not known. TCRdb keeps only in-frame clones here, not all; method: immunoSEQ multiplex PCR. The data hold around 24,000 clones, with 74% observed a single time. Sequencing used CD4+ T cells from PBMCs cultured with SARS-CoV-2 spike peptides, obtained before COVID-19 vaccination. The origin of the receptors is a human donor who received a COVID-19 vaccine. Both conserved end residues are part of each CDR3. Fields, in order: J gene, clone size, V gene, D gene, CDR3 DNA, CDR3 protein. The D gene is left open where the match is weak. Some rows have no size entry. The others give once, few or many, or a class for an expanded clone.

TRBJ2-6,NA,TRBV2,NA,TGTGCCAGCGAGAGCTCTGGGGCCAACGTCCTGACTTTC,CASESSGANVLTF
TRBJ1-1,few,TRBV20-1,NA,TGCAGTGCTATATTGAACACTGAAGCTTTCTTT,CSAILNTEAFF
TRBJ2-3,NA,TRBV9,NA,TGTGCCAGCAGCGTAGGGACTACAAACACAGATACGCAGTATTTT,CASSVGTTNTDTQYF
TRBJ1-6,NA,TRBV9,TRBD1,TGTGCCAGCAGCCTCAGACAGGGACCCTATAATTCACCCCTCCACTTT,CASSLRQGPYNSPLHF
TRBJ1-1,NA,TRBV10-2,NA,TGCGCCAGCAATGGTCAGGTGAACACTGAAGCTTTCTTT,CASNGQVNTEAFF
TRBJ2-7,NA,TRBV15,TRBD1,TGTGCCACCAGCAGAGCCCCCCTAGGGAGACAGGGAATCGAGCAGTACTTC,CATSRAPLGRQGIEQYF
TRBJ2-1,few,TRBV7-7,TRBD2,TGTGCCAGCAGCATAGGGAGACTAGCGGGCAATAATGAGCAGTTCTTC,CASSIGRLAGNNEQFF
TRBJ1-4,NA,TRBV21-1,NA,TGTGCCAGCAGAAAACGAGGGGACGTAAATGAAAAACTGTTTTTT,CASRKRGDVNEKLFF
TRBJ1-2,NA,TRBV12-3/TRBV12-4,NA,TGTGCCAGCAGTTTGGATCCGGGTTATGGCTACACCTTC,CASSLDPGYGYTF
TRBJ1-4,NA,TRBV7-9,TRBD1,TGTGCCAGCAGCCTACCGACGGGACAGGGGGCGGTAAAGGAAAAACTGTTTTTT,CASSLPTGQGAVKEKLFF
TRBJ1-3,NA,TRBV15,NA,TGTGCCACCAGCAGAGATCGACAAGAAGACTCTGGAAACACCATATATTTT,CATSRDRQEDSGNTIYF
TRBJ1-1,NA,TRBV5-5,NA,TGTGCCAGCAGCTTCCCGTGGACGAACACTGAAGCTTTCTTT,CASSFPWTNTEAFF
TRBJ1-3,NA,TRBV5-4,NA,TGTGCCAGCAGCTTGGCCGCAGGAAACACCATATATTTT,CASSLAAGNTIYF
TRBJ2-5,NA,TRBV19,TRBD1,TGTGCCAGTAGTCGGAACAGGGGGGAAGGGGAGACCCAGTACTTC,CASSRNRGEGETQYF
TRBJ1-2,NA,TRBV5-6,TRBD1,TGTGCCAGCAGCGGACAGGGGGGGAGCTATGGCTACACCTTC,CASSGQGGSYGYTF
TRBJ1-2,NA,TRBV5-1,NA,TGCGCCAGCAGCTTGGACGCAGCTAACTATGGCTACACCTTC,CASSLDAANYGYTF
TRBJ2-3,NA,TRBV27,TRBD2,TGTGCCAGCAGGAGACTAGCGTCAAGTCCCGCTCAGGATACGCAGTATTTT,CASRRLASSPAQDTQYF
TRBJ1-2,NA,TRBV30,NA,TGTGCCTGGAGTGCACTACAGACTGCCTATGGCTACACCTTC,CAWSALQTAYGYTF
TRBJ1-3,NA,TRBV2,TRBD1,TGTGCCAGAGAAGACAGGGGCGATGGAAACACCATATATTTT,CAREDRGDGNTIYF
TRBJ2-2,NA,TRBV5-1,NA,TGCGCCAGCAGCTTGGCCCCAACGAACACCGGGGAGCTGTTTTTT,CASSLAPTNTGELFF
TRBJ1-2,NA,TRBV6-1,NA,TGTGCCAGCAGTGAAGGAGGAGTTGGCTACACCTTC,CASSEGGVGYTF
TRBJ1-2,few,TRBV6-5,NA,TGTGCCAGCAGTCCAGGTGGGGGGACTAGTGGCTACACCTTC,CASSPGGGTSGYTF
TRBJ1-2,NA,TRBV4-1,NA,TGCGCCAGCAGCCAAGAGAGACCCAACTATGGCTACACCTTC,CASSQERPNYGYTF
TRBJ2-5,NA,TRBV4-2,NA,TGTGCCAGCAGCCAAGGGGCGGGGGAGACCCAGTACTTC,CASSQGAGETQYF
TRBJ1-2,NA,TRBV7-8,NA,TGTGCCAGCAGCTCCCTCCTGGACAGAAACTATGGCTACACCTTC,CASSSLLDRNYGYTF
TRBJ2-3,once,TRBV5-1,TRBD1,TGCGCCAGCCGCAGGGGGCCCAGCACAGATACGCAGTATTTT,CASRRGPSTDTQYF
TRBJ2-4,NA,TRBV25-1,NA,TGTGCCAGCAGTGAATATCGGGGAAACATTCAGTACTTC,CASSEYRGNIQYF
TRBJ1-1,NA,TRBV16,NA,TGTGCCAGCAGCCAATCTAAGGGGATGAACACTGAAGCTTTCTTT,CASSQSKGMNTEAFF
TRBJ2-1,NA,TRBV3-1/TRBV3-2,NA,TGTGCCAGCAGCCCAAGAGGATTTGTGTACAATGAGCAGTTCTTC,CASSPRGFVYNEQFF
TRBJ1-1,NA,TRBV28,NA,TGTGCCAGCATCGCCCCGAGGGGAATGACCACTGAAGCTTTCTTT,CASIAPRGMTTEAFF
TRBJ2-6,NA,TRBV28,NA,TGTGCCAGCACCGGAGGCGGGGCCAACGTCCTGACTTTC,CASTGGGANVLTF
TRBJ1-2,NA,TRBV19,NA,TGTGCCAGTAGGCGGATCCCAAACTATGGCTACACCTTC,CASRRIPNYGYTF
TRBJ1-2,NA,TRBV6-9,TRBD1,TGTGCCAGCAGTTCAATTAGACAGGGGGTCGGTGGCTACACCTTC,CASSSIRQGVGGYTF
TRBJ1-1,medium-sized,TRBV6-5,NA,TGTGCCAGCTTACAGCATATGAACACTGAAGCTTTCTTT,CASLQHMNTEAFF
TRBJ1-1,NA,TRBV30,NA,TGTGCCTGGAGGCAAACCGGGAGTGAAGCTTTCTTT,CAWRQTGSEAFF
TRBJ2-1,NA,TRBV5-1,NA,TGCGCCAGCAGCTTGGGAGAAAGAGGCTCCTACAATGAGCAGTTCTTC,CASSLGERGSYNEQFF
TRBJ1-1,few,TRBV5-6,NA,TGTGCCAGCAGCTTGTACAGGTGGGGTCGAGGTGACACTGAAGCTTTCTTT,CASSLYRWGRGDTEAFF
TRBJ2-7,medium-sized,TRBV2,TRBD2,TGTGCCAGCAGTGAAGCGTCGACTAGCGGGTTGGCCTACGAGCAGTACTTC,CASSEASTSGLAYEQYF
TRBJ1-4,NA,TRBV6-5,NA,TGTGCCAGCGCCAGGGGTTGGACTAATGAAAAACTGTTTTTT,CASARGWTNEKLFF
TRBJ2-3,few,TRBV24-1,TRBD1,TGTGCCACCAGTGAGAAGGGATCTCAGCCAGGGGGCCACATCACAGATACGCAGTATTTT,CATSEKGSQPGGHITDTQYF
TRBJ1-1,NA,TRBV9,TRBD1,TGTGCCAGCAGCCCCGGACAGGGGTCTGAAGCTTTCTTT,CASSPGQGSEAFF
TRBJ1-3,few,TRBV5-1,TRBD1,TGCGCCAGCAGCTTTACAGGGGCTTTTGGAAACACCATATATTTT,CASSFTGAFGNTIYF
TRBJ2-4,NA,TRBV5-4,NA,TGTGCCAGCAGCTTTGGCGGTCGGGCGGGACAAAACATTCAGTACTTC,CASSFGGRAGQNIQYF